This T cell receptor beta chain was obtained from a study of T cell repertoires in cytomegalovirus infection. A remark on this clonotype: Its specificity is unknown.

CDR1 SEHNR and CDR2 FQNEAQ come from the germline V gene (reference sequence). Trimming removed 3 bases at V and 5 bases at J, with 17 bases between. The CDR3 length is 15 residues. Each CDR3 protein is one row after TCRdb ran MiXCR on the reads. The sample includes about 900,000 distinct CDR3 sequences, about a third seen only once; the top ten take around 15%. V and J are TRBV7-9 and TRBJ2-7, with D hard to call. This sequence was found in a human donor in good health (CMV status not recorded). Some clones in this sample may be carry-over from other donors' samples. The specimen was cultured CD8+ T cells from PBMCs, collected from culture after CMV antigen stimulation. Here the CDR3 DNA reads TGTGCCAGCAGCTTCTCCGGGCCGCCATTCAACGAGCAGTACTTC. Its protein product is CASSFSGPPFNEQYF. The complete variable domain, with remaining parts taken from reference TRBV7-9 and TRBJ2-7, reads DTGVSQNPRHKITKRGQNVTFRCDPISEHNRLYWYRQTLGQGPEFLTYFQNEAQLEKSRLLSDRFSAERPKGSFSTLEIQRTEQGDSAMYLCASSFSGPPFNEQYFGPGTRLTVT.